These T cell receptor beta chains were read from a single sample in a study of cytomegalovirus exposure and HLA in healthy donors. Produced via immunoSEQ multiplex PCR; TCRdb's table is partial and in-frame only. The sample has tens of thousands of clones, roughly three quarters seen once. Sequences were obtained from PBMCs. The source is a woman aged 25 to 39 in good health and CMV-seronegative. CDR3s include the opening cysteine and the closing phenylalanine or tryptophan. Fields, in order: J gene, D gene, clone size, V gene, CDR3 protein, CDR3 DNA. D genes are given only for firm matches. The size of a clone is reported for some rows only, either as once, few or many, or as a class for expanded clones.

>TRBJ1-2|NA|NA|TRBV30
CAVQGESNYGYTF
TGTGCCGTACAGGGAGAGTCTAACTATGGCTACACCTTC
>TRBJ2-5|NA|NA|TRBV6-1
CASSRAEETQYF
TGTGCCAGCAGTCGCGCCGAAGAGACCCAGTACTTC
>TRBJ1-2|NA|NA|TRBV4-3
CASSQGGAGYTF
TGCGCCAGCAGCCAAGGGGGCGCTGGCTACACCTTC
>TRBJ2-3|TRBD2|few|TRBV7-2
CASSPRLAGGGDTQYF
TGTGCCAGCAGCCCGCGTCTAGCGGGGGGCGGAGATACGCAGTATTTT
>TRBJ1-2|NA|NA|TRBV27
CASSSSVGGVPVGTGGYGYTF
NA
>TRBJ1-1|NA|NA|TRBV4-1
CASSQDPGSEAFF
TGCGCCAGCAGCCAAGATCCGGGTAGTGAAGCTTTCTTT
>TRBJ2-1|NA|NA|TRBV9
CASSVVESSYNEQFF
TGTGCCAGCAGCGTAGTAGAAAGCTCCTACAATGAGCAGTTCTTC
>TRBJ2-2|TRBD1|NA|TRBV29-1
CSVQGARTGELFF
TGCAGCGTTCAGGGGGCTCGCACCGGGGAGCTGTTTTTT
>TRBJ1-4|NA|NA|TRBV4-2
CASSQEGEATNEKLFF
TGTGCCAGCAGCCAAGAAGGGGAAGCAACTAATGAAAAACTGTTTTTT
>TRBJ1-1|NA|NA|TRBV29-1
CSVVPGIGRAFF
TGCAGCGTTGTACCCGGAATCGGGAGAGCTTTCTTT
>TRBJ2-1|NA|NA|TRBV18
CASSREVEQFF
TGTGCCAGCTCCCGCGAAGTCGAGCAGTTCTTC
>TRBJ1-6|NA|NA|TRBV23-1
CASSPSQGCNSPLHF
TGCGCCAGCAGTCCAAGTCAGGGATGCAATTCACCCCTCCACTTT
>TRBJ1-2|TRBD1|once|TRBV7-9
CASSLDTGRDRSYTF
TGTGCCAGCAGCTTAGACACAGGGAGGGACAGGAGCTACACCTTC
>TRBJ2-1|TRBD2|once|TRBV7-2
CASSKHSGTSYNEQFF
TGTGCCAGCAGCAAACATAGCGGGACCTCCTACAATGAGCAGTTCTTC
>TRBJ2-5|TRBD1|NA|TRBV4-3
CASSQDGQGSETQYF
TGCGCCAGCAGCCAAGATGGACAGGGTAGTGAGACCCAGTACTTC
>TRBJ2-7|NA|NA|TRBV14
CASSQMVAGHYEQYF
TGTGCCAGCAGCCAAATGGTGGCAGGGCACTACGAGCAGTACTTC
>TRBJ2-1|TRBD2|once|TRBV12-5
CASGLVLTSGFRSAFF
TGTGCTAGTGGTTTGGTACTAACTAGCGGGTTTCGTAGTGCGTTCTTC
>TRBJ2-1|TRBD2|NA|TRBV7-2
CASSLGRGTHNEQFF
TGTGCCAGCAGCTTAGGGCGGGGGACCCACAATGAGCAGTTCTTC
>TRBJ1-2|TRBD1|NA|TRBV13
CASSLSIGQGVLGYTF
TGTGCCAGCAGCCTTTCTATTGGACAGGGTGTTCTTGGCTACACCTTC
>TRBJ1-2|TRBD1|NA|TRBV4-3
CASSQDRDRARGYTF
TGCGCCAGCAGCCAAGATCGAGACAGGGCGAGGGGCTACACCTTC
>TRBJ1-2|TRBD1|NA|TRBV20-1
CSAGTVRGYTF
TGCAGTGCTGGGACAGTTCGTGGCTACACCTTC
>TRBJ1-1|NA|NA|TRBV7-2
CASRNDRDTEAFF
TGTGCCAGCAGGAACGACAGAGACACTGAAGCTTTCTTT